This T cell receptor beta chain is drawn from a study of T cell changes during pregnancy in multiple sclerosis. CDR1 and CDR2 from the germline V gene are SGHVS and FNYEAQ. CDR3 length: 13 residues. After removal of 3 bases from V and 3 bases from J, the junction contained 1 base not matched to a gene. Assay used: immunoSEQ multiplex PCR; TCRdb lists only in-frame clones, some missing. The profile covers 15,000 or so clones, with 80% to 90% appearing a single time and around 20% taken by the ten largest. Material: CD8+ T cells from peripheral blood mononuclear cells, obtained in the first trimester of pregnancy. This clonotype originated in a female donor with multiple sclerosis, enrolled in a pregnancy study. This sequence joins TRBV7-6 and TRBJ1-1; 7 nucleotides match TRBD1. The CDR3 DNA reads TGTGCCAGCAGCTTGGGACAGTACACTGAAGCTTTCTTT. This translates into CASSLGQYTEAFF. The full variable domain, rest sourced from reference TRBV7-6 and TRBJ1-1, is GAGVSQSPRYKVTKRGQDVALRCDPISGHVSLYWYRQALGQGPEFLTYFNYEAQQDKSGLPNDRFSAERPEGSISTLTIQRTEQRDSAMYRCASSLGQYTEAFFGQGTRLTVV.